This T cell receptor beta chain was captured by sequencing in a study of control samples from healthy donors and cancer patients. V was clipped by 3 bases and J by 9 bases; unmatched bases: 6. The germline CDR1 and CDR2 sequences are SGHNT and YYREEE (reference sequence). The CDR3 sequence is 13 residues long. Some clones are missing from TCRdb's copy, which holds only in-frame ones; the method was immunoSEQ multiplex PCR. This table holds 110,000 to 150,000 clones, roughly 90% found once. Sequencing used blood. The TCR comes from a man younger than 40 in good health. The chain is built from TRBV5-4 and TRBJ2-1, with 7 bases fitting TRBD2. The CDR3 spells CASSSTSLFEQFF. In DNA, the CDR3 is TGTGCCAGCAGCTCGACTAGCCTTTTTGAGCAGTTCTTC.